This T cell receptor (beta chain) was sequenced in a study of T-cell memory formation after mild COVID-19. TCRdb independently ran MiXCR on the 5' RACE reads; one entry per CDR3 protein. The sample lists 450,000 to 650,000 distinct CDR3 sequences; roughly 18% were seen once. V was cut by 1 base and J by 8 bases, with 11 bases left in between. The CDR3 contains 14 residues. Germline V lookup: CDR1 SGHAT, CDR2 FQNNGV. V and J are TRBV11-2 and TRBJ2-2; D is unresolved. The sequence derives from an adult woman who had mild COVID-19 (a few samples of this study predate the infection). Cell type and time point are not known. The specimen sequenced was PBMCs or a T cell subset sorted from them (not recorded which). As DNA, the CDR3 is TGTGCCAGCAGCTTAGTGGGTGTTCAAGGGGAGCTGTTTTTT. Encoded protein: CASSLVGVQGELFF.